This paragraph covers one TCR beta chain sequence. V lost 7 bases, J lost 8 bases, and 12 bases stayed unmatched. Germline V lookup: CDR1 SGHRS, CDR2 YFSETQ. This CDR3 is 17 amino acids long. This was a deep-level run. Measured with immunoSEQ multiplex PCR; TCRdb has only the in-frame clones, and not every one. The table shows fewer than 1.8 million clones, with about 98.5% occurring only once. None of the donors, who were healthy HIV-negative adults, had recently had acute infections or vaccinations. The data stem from a study of shared clonotypes between healthy human individuals. The wider study: The composition of the donors was a couple of women and a few men aged 18 to 49.

The genes are TRBV5-1 and TRBJ2-1, with 16 bases fitting TRBD2. The sample comprised naive CD4+ T cells sorted from blood. Regarding subset: CD45RA+ positively selected. This receptor was obtained from a man under 40 in good health. The CDR3 coding sequence is TGCGCCAGCTTACCGGGACTAGCGGGAGGGCCGGGGGATGAGCAGTTCTTC. Translated, it gives CASLPGLAGGPGDEQFF.